The source of this T cell receptor (beta chain) is a study of blood T cell repertoires in COVID-19. Measured with immunoSEQ multiplex PCR; TCRdb has only the in-frame clones, and not every one. The sample includes some 200,000 clones, 80% to 90% of them seen just once. The CDR3 loop spans 18 amino acids. J lost 7 bases, V lost 4 bases, and 17 bases had no gene match. The V gene's germline CDR1 is SGHDN and CDR2 FVKESK. This receptor was obtained from a woman in her 50s with active or convalescent COVID-19. The specimen was peripheral blood. This chain connects TRBV14 to TRBJ2-1; 9 positions agree with TRBD2. The CDR3: CASSRFPGVGLAQNEQFF. The CDR3 coding sequence is TGTGCCAGCAGCCGCTTTCCTGGGGTCGGACTAGCGCAGAATGAGCAGTTCTTC.